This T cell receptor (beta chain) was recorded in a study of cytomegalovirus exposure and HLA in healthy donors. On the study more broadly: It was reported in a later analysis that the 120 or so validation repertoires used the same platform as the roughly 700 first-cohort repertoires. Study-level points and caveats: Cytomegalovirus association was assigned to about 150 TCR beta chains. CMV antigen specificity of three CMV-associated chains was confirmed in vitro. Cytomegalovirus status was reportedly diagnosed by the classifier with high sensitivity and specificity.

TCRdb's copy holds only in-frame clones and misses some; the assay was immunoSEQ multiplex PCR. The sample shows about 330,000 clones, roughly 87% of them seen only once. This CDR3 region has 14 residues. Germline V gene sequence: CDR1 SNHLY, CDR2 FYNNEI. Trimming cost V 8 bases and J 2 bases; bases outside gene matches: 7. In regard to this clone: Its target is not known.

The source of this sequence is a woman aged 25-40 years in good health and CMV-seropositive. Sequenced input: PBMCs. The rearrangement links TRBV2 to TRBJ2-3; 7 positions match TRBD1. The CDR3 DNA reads TGTGCCAGCTGGACCGGGACAGCCACAGATACGCAGTATTTT. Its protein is CASWTGTATDTQYF.